The T cell receptor (beta chain) described here comes from a study of blood T cell repertoires in COVID-19. In its sample, this clone was seen a few times. Source study methods: Amplification from reference gene primers served as the basis for estimated nucleated cell counts. Assay used: immunoSEQ multiplex PCR; TCRdb lists only in-frame clones, some missing. D and trimming come from the DNA, and the V and J calls and clone size come from that table. In the table there are about 300,000 clones, 90% of which are singletons. The clonotype comes from a woman aged 18-29 years with acute COVID-19. The sample comprised PBMCs or T cells enriched from blood (not recorded which).

The DNA of the CDR3 is TGTGCCAGCAGCTTTCGGCAGGGTAGGACTGAAGCTTTCTTT. This gives the protein CASSFRQGRTEAFF. The chain couples TRBV5-8 to TRBJ1-1; a weak D match, TRBD1 (5 bases). Looked up from germline, CDR1 is SGHTS and CDR2 is YDEGEE. The V gene lost 2 bases and the J gene lost 5 bases, with 13 bases spanning the gap. The CDR3 totals 14 residues.